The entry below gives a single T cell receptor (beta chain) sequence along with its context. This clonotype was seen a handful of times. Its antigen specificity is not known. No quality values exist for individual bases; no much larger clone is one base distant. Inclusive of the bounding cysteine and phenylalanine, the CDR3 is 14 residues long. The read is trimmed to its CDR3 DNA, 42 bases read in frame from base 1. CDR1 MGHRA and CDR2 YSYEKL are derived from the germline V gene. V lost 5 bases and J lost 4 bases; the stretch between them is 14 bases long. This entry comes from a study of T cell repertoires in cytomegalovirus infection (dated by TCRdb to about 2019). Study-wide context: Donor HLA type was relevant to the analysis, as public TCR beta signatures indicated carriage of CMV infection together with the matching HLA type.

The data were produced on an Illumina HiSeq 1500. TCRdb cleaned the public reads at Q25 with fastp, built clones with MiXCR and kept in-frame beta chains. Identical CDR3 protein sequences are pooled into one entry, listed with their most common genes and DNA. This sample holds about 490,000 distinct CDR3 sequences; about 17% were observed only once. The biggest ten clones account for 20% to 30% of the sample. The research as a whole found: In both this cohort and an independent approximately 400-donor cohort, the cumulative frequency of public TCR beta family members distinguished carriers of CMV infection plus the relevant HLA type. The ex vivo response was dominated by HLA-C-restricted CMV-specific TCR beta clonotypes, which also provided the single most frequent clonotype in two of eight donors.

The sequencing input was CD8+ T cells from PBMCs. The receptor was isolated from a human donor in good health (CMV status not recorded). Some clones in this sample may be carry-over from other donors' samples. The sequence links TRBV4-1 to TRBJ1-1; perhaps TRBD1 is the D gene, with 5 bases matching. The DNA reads TGCGCCAGCAGCTATGACAGAGCAAGCACTGAAGCTTTCTTT. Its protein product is CASSYDRASTEAFF.